Each of the 2 T cell receptor beta chains below was sequenced from the same sample in a study of T cell repertoires in cytomegalovirus infection. In TCRdb, the reads were re-called with MiXCR into one record per CDR3 protein. The sample consists of 250,000 to 300,000 distinct CDR3 sequences, 22% of them appearing once. Antigens for these TCRs are unknown. Source: cultured PBMCs, taken from culture after CMV antigen stimulation. Receptor source: a human donor in good health (CMV status not recorded). Some clones in this sample may be carry-over from other donors' samples.

V gene TRBV7-2 combines with J gene TRBJ1-1; D is unclear. The CDR3 contains 13 residues. Per the germline V gene, CDR1 is SGHTA and CDR2 is FQGNSA. Trimming stripped 5 bases from V and 11 bases from J, with 18 bases between. The CDR3 is CASSQAGLVGAFF. Here the CDR3 DNA reads TGTGCCAGCAGCCAGGCGGGCTTGGTGGGCGCTTTCTTT.

V gene TRBV6-8 combines with J gene TRBJ1-5, with a weak D call TRBD1 (5 bases). The CDR3 spans 14 residues. Germline V gene lookup returns CDR1 MNHGY and CDR2 SAAAGT. Between the trimmed V and J ends, which lost 2 bases and 11 bases, there was a span of 16 bases. The CDR3 sequence: CASSYDLGAPTQHF. The CDR3 region has the DNA TGTGCCAGCAGTTACGACCTCGGGGCCCCGACCCAGCATTTT.